The rows below give T cell receptor beta chains drawn from one sample of a study of CD8+ T cells in alopecia areata. Libraries were prepared by immunoSEQ multiplex PCR; TCRdb keeps only in-frame clonotypes and omits some of them. The profile shows approximately 160,000 clones, approximately 62% of them singletons. Sequenced material: CD4+ T cells sorted from blood, taken at week 24, from a patient treated with tofacitinib. The receptors were gathered from a human donor with alopecia areata. Each CDR3 is given with its conserved first and last residue. The order of the fields is clone size, J gene, D gene, V gene, CDR3 DNA, CDR3 protein. A D gene is named only where the DNA matches it firmly. Clone size is stated in some rows and not others, as once, few, many or a class when expanded.

- TRBJ2-1 - TRBV2 TGTGCCAGCACGGACCTCTACAATGAGCAGTTCTTC CASTDLYNEQFF
- TRBJ1-1 - TRBV29-1 TGCAGCGTTGATTATAAGGACAGCCGAACTGAAGCTTTCTTT CSVDYKDSRTEAFF
- TRBJ1-6 TRBD1 TRBV6-1 TGTGCCAGCAGTGCGACAGGGAGCAATTCACCCCTCCACTTT CASSATGSNSPLHF
few TRBJ2-1 - TRBV7-6 TGTGCCAGCAGCTTAGACTGGCGGGGGCCATACAATGAGCAGTTCTTC CASSLDWRGPYNEQFF
few TRBJ2-2 - TRBV14 TGTGCCAGCAGCCGGCCCGGGACCCTGACCGGGGAGCTGTTTTTT CASSRPGTLTGELFF
- TRBJ1-1 - TRBV29-1 TGCAGCGTCCTAAAGATACTGAACACTGAAGCTTTCTTT CSVLKILNTEAFF
- TRBJ1-1 - TRBV7-9 TGTGCCAGCAGCTTAACCAGCACTGAAGCTTTCTTT CASSLTSTEAFF
- TRBJ1-4 - TRBV7-6 TGTGCCAGCAGCTTAGGGGCAGGGCAAAAACTGTTTTTT CASSLGAGQKLFF
- TRBJ2-5 - TRBV30 TGTGCCTGGAGTGTAAGAGGGGTTGGAGAGACCCAGTACTTC CAWSVRGVGETQYF
few TRBJ1-2 TRBD1 TRBV11-2 TGTGCCAGCAGCACAACCGGGACAGGGGGCCATGGCTACACCTTC CASSTTGTGGHGYTF
few TRBJ2-7 - TRBV25-1 TGTGCCAGCAGAGGGGGTTCGCCCTACGAGCAGTACTTC CASRGGSPYEQYF
few TRBJ2-3 - TRBV4-1 TGCGCCAGCAGCCATCACACAGATACGCAGTATTTT CASSHHTDTQYF